A single sample is the source of the 19 T cell receptor beta chains below, sequenced in a study of blood T cell repertoires in COVID-19. The table came from immunoSEQ multiplex PCR; TCRdb's copy has only in-frame clones and leaves some out. Of some 170,000 clones in the sample, over 75% were seen once. The sequencing input was PBMCs or T cells enriched from blood (not recorded which). Receptors were obtained from a human donor with acute COVID-19. The donor label of this sample is uncertain.

This clone came up a few times. The chain has TRBV4-1 and TRBJ1-5; no clear D. This CDR3 has 16 amino acids. V dropped 0 bases and J dropped 0 bases, with 9 bases sitting between them. In germline, CDR1 is MGHRA, CDR2 YSYEKL. The CDR3 DNA reads TGCGCCAGCAGCCAAGAAGGTAGAGGTAGCAATCAGCCCCAGCATTTT. This codes for CASSQEGRGSNQPQHF.

V gene TRBV19 combines with J gene TRBJ1-2; 8 positions match TRBD1. Germline V lookup: CDR1 LNHDA, CDR2 SQIVND (reference sequence). With 5 bases clipped from V and 7 bases from J, the junction kept 9 bases outside the gene matches. This CDR3 region has 14 residues. CDR3 coding DNA: TGTGCCAGTAGTCGGACAGGGTTGGCTATTGGCTACACCTTC. Translating it yields CASSRTGLAIGYTF. Looking up the rest from reference TRBV19 and TRBJ1-2 gives the full variable domain: DGGITQSPKYLFRKEGQNVTLSCEQNLNHDAMYWYRQDPGQGLRLIYYSQIVNDFQKGDIAEGYSVSREKKESFPLTVTSAQKNPTAFYLCASSRTGLAIGYTFGSGTRLTVV.

J is TRBJ2-4 and V is TRBV11-2, with 7 bases aligning to TRBD2. This CDR3 contains 14 residues. Germline-derived CDR1 and CDR2 are SGHAT and FQNNGV. The J segment lost 7 bases and the V segment lost 5 bases, leaving 8 bases of the junction unmatched. The chain's CDR3 is CASSTGLRLNIQYF. The CDR3 coding sequence is TGTGCCAGCAGCACGGGACTACGACTTAACATTCAGTACTTC.

The chain uses TRBV7-9 and TRBJ2-3, with 8 nucleotides matching TRBD1. V trimming: 5 bases; J trimming: 4 bases; junction bases outside the gene matches: 5. Germline V CDR1 and CDR2: SEHNR, FQNEAQ (reference sequence). The CDR3 extends over 14 amino acids. The CDR3: CASSRGTGADTQYF. The CDR3 DNA is TGTGCCAGCAGCCGAGGGACAGGTGCAGATACGCAGTATTTT.

This clone was seen only once. The gene calls are TRBV9 and TRBJ1-2; 7 bases fit TRBD1. V trimming: 2 bases; J trimming: 11 bases; junction bases outside the gene matches: 12. This CDR3 is 14 amino acids long. Germline loops: CDR1 SGDLS, CDR2 YYNGEE. CDR3 sequence: CASSVSREGAFYTF. CDR3 DNA sequence: TGTGCCAGCAGCGTGAGTCGGGAGGGGGCCTTTTACACCTTC.

The sample holds one count of this clone. The chain recombines TRBV30 with TRBJ2-7; 7 nucleotides align to TRBD2. From germline, CDR1 is GTSNPN and CDR2 SVGIG (reference sequence). Trimming took 2 bases from V and 7 from J; bases not matched to a gene: 8. The CDR3 sequence is 13 residues long. CDR3 residues: CAWSRGEASEQYF. In DNA, the CDR3 is TGTGCCTGGAGTCGGGGGGAGGCGAGTGAGCAGTACTTC.

This chain links TRBV6-1 with TRBJ2-3, with D uncertain. Germline CDR1 reads MNHNS; CDR2 reads SASEGT. V was shortened by 1 base and J by 7 bases, with 12 bases between the two germline ends. The CDR3 spans 14 residues. DNA for the CDR3: TGTGCCAGCAGTGAAGACTACTCTACAAATACGCAGTATTTT. Translation gives CASSEDYSTNTQYF.

The genes are TRBV5-4 and TRBJ1-2; no firm D call. V dropped 1 base and J dropped 0 bases, with 4 bases sitting between them. The V gene's germline CDR1 is SGHNT and CDR2 YYREEE (reference sequence). The CDR3 is made up of 13 amino acids. Written as DNA, the CDR3 is TGTGCCAGCAGCTTGCCAGCTAACTATGGCTACACCTTC. Its translation is CASSLPANYGYTF.

The chain links TRBV4-1 to TRBJ2-2; 9 bases fit TRBD1. V lost 4 bases to trimming and J lost 2 bases; unmatched junction nucleotides: 5. Germline assignment: CDR1 MGHRA and CDR2 YSYEKL. CDR3 length equals 16 residues. Here the CDR3 DNA reads TGCGCCAGCAGCCCGGGACAGGGAGGAAACACCGGGGAGCTGTTTTTT. As protein: CASSPGQGGNTGELFF.

Here the CDR3 reads CAWTGEGYEQYF. The DNA for the CDR3 is TGTGCCTGGACAGGGGAGGGGTACGAGCAGTACTTC. The rearrangement joins TRBV30 to TRBJ2-7; TRBD2 might be the D (7 bases). V lost 4 bases, J lost 4 bases, and 11 bases lay in between. Germline CDR1 reads GTSNPN; CDR2 reads SVGIG (reference sequence). This CDR3 is 12 amino acids long.

The rearrangement joins TRBV9 to TRBJ1-2; the match to TRBD1 covers 7 bases. Per germline, CDR1 SGDLS and CDR2 YYNGEE. V trimming: 3 bases; J trimming: 4 bases; junction bases outside the gene matches: 6. The CDR3 consists of 14 residues. The CDR3 sequence: CASSARQGTYGYTF. The CDR3 DNA is TGTGCCAGCAGCGCTCGACAGGGAACCTATGGCTACACCTTC. Combining the CDR3 with reference TRBV9 and TRBJ1-2 gives the whole variable domain DSGVTQTPKHLITATGQRVTLRCSPRSGDLSVYWYQQSLDQGLQFLIQYYNGEERAKGNILERFSAQQFPDLHSELNLSSLELGDSALYFCASSARQGTYGYTFGSGTRLTVV.

The chain links TRBV2 to TRBJ2-3; 11 bases fit TRBD2. The CDR3 is made up of 19 amino acids. Germline CDR1 is SNHLY and CDR2 is FYNNEI. The J segment lost 1 base and the V segment lost 7 bases, leaving 16 bases of the junction unmatched. CDR3 nucleotides: TGTGCCAGCACCCGGGTGGCTAGCGGGGGGATTGGGGGCACAGATACGCAGTATTTT. It codes for CASTRVASGGIGGTDTQYF.

This clone was detected once. This sequence joins TRBV5-4 and TRBJ2-5; TRBD2 matches 8 bases. This CDR3 spans 16 amino acids. The ends lost 1 base at V and 1 base at J; junction bases unmatched: 6. Germline values: CDR1 SGHNT, CDR2 YYREEE (reference sequence). The CDR3 bases are TGTGCCAGCAGCTTGAAACGGGGGGGACTCCAAGAGACCCAGTACTTC. Its translation: CASSLKRGGLQETQYF.

There are a few counts of this clone. The chain joins TRBV7-8 to TRBJ1-5, with unresolved D. Trimming took off 5 bases at V and 4 bases at J, with 15 bases between the two ends. The CDR3 covers 15 residues. Germline V gene sequence: CDR1 SGHVS, CDR2 FQNEAQ. CDR3 in DNA: TGTGCCAGCAGCCCGAGGGATGCGATTAATCAGCCCCAGCATTTT. Its translation: CASSPRDAINQPQHF.

This chain connects TRBV5-4 to TRBJ2-3, with 7 bases identical to TRBD1. There are 13 residues in the CDR3. The V gene end was trimmed by 9 bases and the J gene end by 0 bases; junction bases not matched to a gene: 4. CDR1 and CDR2 from the germline V gene are SGHNT and YYREEE (reference sequence). CDR3 coding DNA: TGTGCCATGTCGACAGGGAGCACAGATACGCAGTATTTT. Amino acids: CAMSTGSTDTQYF.

The genes are TRBV18 and TRBJ2-7, with 7 bases aligning to TRBD1. After removal of 5 bases from V and 3 bases from J, the junction contained 4 bases not matched to a gene. CDR1 and CDR2 (germline): KGHSH, LQKENI. This CDR3 is 13 amino acids long. CDR3 nucleotide sequence: TGTGCCAGCTCAGAGGGACAGATCTACGAGCAGTACTTC. Encoded protein: CASSEGQIYEQYF.

V is TRBV4-3 and J is TRBJ1-1; a weak D match, TRBD1 (5 bases). V shed 0 bases and J shed 6 bases, with 17 bases lying between them. CDR1 LGHNA and CDR2 YSLEER come from the germline V gene. The CDR3 contains 16 residues. The CDR3 bases are TGCGCCAGCAGCCAAGAAAGGGCGGGGTGGGACGCTGAAGCTTTCTTT. It specifies CASSQERAGWDAEAFF.

J is TRBJ1-1 and V is TRBV19; D not resolved. The CDR3 has 15 amino acids. Looked up from germline, CDR1 is LNHDA and CDR2 is SQIVND (reference sequence). V was clipped by 3 bases and J by 1 base, with 12 bases between them. CDR3 sequence reads: CASSIIHTANTEAFF. The CDR3 region has the DNA TGTGCCAGTAGTATTATTCACACAGCGAACACTGAAGCTTTCTTT.

V is TRBV10-3 and J is TRBJ1-1, with a weak D call TRBD1 (5 bases). The CDR3 spans 15 residues. V was pared by 2 bases and J by 0 bases, with 10 bases between. Germline loops: CDR1 ENHRY, CDR2 SYGVKD. CDR3 coding DNA: TGTGCCATCAGTGAGGCGAGACAGATGAACACTGAAGCTTTCTTT. Protein sequence: CAISEARQMNTEAFF.